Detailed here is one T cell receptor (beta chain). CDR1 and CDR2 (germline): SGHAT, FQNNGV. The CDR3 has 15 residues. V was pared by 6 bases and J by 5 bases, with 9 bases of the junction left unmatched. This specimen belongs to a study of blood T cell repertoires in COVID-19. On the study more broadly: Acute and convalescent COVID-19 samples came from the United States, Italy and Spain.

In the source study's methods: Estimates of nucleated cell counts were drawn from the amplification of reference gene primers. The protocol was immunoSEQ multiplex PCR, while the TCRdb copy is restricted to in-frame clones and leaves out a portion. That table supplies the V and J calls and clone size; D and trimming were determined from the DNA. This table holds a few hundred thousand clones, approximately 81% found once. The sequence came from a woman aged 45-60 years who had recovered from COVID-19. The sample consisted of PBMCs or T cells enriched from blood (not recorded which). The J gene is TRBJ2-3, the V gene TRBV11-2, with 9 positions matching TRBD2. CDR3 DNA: TGTGCCAGCAGTTTTAGCGGGAGTCGGGTAGATACGCAGTATTTT. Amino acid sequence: CASSFSGSRVDTQYF.